This TCR beta chain was recorded in a study of blood T cell repertoires in COVID-19. On the study more broadly: Sources were T cells, B-cell-depleted T cells, or PBMCs; the material itself was cDNA or gDNA.

Donors in Cohort 3 counted as recovered after two negative PCRs, clearance, or symptom resolution. Libraries were prepared by immunoSEQ multiplex PCR; TCRdb keeps only in-frame clonotypes and omits some of them. The sample records roughly 250,000 clones, about 93% being singletons. This CDR3 is 14 amino acids long. Germline V lookup: CDR1 SGHTA, CDR2 FQGTGA. Trimming left V 1 base short and J 9 bases short, with 12 bases between. The receptor was isolated from a woman under 30 who had recovered from COVID-19. The V and J genes are TRBV7-3 and TRBJ2-2, with a weak D call TRBD2 (5 bases). The sample consisted of PBMCs or T cells enriched from blood (not recorded which). CDR3 loop: CASSLSRDSRELFF. The DNA for the CDR3 is TGTGCCAGCAGCTTAAGTCGGGATAGTCGGGAGCTGTTTTTT.